A single sample is the source of the 23 T cell receptor beta chains below, sequenced in a study of blood T cell repertoires in COVID-19. Produced via immunoSEQ multiplex PCR; TCRdb's table is partial and in-frame only. The table lists hundreds of thousands of clones, roughly 86% of them singletons. Sequenced input: peripheral blood. The receptors were sampled from a woman aged 25 to 39 with acute or convalescent COVID-19.

As concerns this clone: Sequence at one end of the junction differs from germline and may be a read error. The chain recombines TRBV5-1 with TRBJ2-7, with TRBD1 matching over 9 bases. This CDR3 comprises 16 residues. Germline assignment: CDR1 SGHRS and CDR2 YFSETQ. The CDR3 here is CASTLAPGQGSYEQYF. For the CDR3, the DNA is TGCGCCAGCACCTTGGCTCCGGGACAGGGTTCCTACGAGCAGTACTTC.

This clone was observed once. This chain joins TRBV27 and TRBJ2-2; 8 nucleotides match TRBD2. The germline gives CDR1 MNHEY, CDR2 SMNVEV (reference sequence). Trimming cost V 2 bases and J 4 bases; bases outside gene matches: 3. There are 15 residues in the CDR3. In nucleotides, the CDR3 is TGTGCCAGCAGTTTACGTCTAGCGGGCACCGGGGAGCTGTTTTTT. This gives the protein CASSLRLAGTGELFF.

The V gene is TRBV7-2, the J gene TRBJ2-1, with 12 nucleotides matching TRBD2. Trimming removed 3 bases from V and 4 bases from J; junction bases left unmatched: 1. Germline V gene lookup returns CDR1 SGHTA and CDR2 FQGNSA. The CDR3 is made up of 15 amino acids. CDR3: CASSLGTSGYNEQFF. The DNA of the CDR3 is TGTGCCAGCAGCTTGGGGACTAGCGGGTACAATGAGCAGTTCTTC.

The chain employs TRBV5-4 and TRBJ2-6; D remains unclear. Deletions cut 3 bases from V and 1 base from J, with 8 bases between. Germline CDR1 and CDR2: SGHNT and YYREEE (reference sequence). The CDR3 runs 15 residues. The CDR3, as DNA: TGTGCCAGCAGCTCGTCAGGTTCTGGGGCCAACGTCCTGACTTTC. Its protein product is CASSSSGSGANVLTF.

The J gene is TRBJ2-2, the V gene TRBV27, with D possibly being TRBD2 (6 bases). Per germline, CDR1 MNHEY and CDR2 SMNVEV (reference sequence). This CDR3 has 13 residues. Trimming shortened V by 6 bases and J by 7 bases, and 12 bases separated the two germline ends. CDR3 protein: CASSRLVGGELFF. The CDR3 DNA reads TGTGCCAGCAGCAGACTAGTCGGCGGGGAGCTGTTTTTT.

The chain has TRBV5-1 and TRBJ2-1, with 10 bases fitting TRBD2. Trimming cost V 5 bases and J 7 bases; bases outside gene matches: 18. This CDR3 is 18 amino acids long. The germline gives CDR1 SGHRS, CDR2 YFSETQ. The CDR3 sequence: CASSLHLKVAGGLNEQFF. CDR3 nucleotides: TGCGCCAGCAGTTTACATCTCAAGGTAGCGGGAGGTCTTAATGAGCAGTTCTTC.

The rearrangement links TRBV19 to TRBJ1-1; TRBD1 matches 8 bases. The CDR3 runs 15 residues. CDR1 is LNHDA and CDR2 is SQIVND in the germline V gene (reference sequence). V lost 4 bases to trimming and J lost 1 base; unmatched junction nucleotides: 5. The CDR3 sequence is CASSTGQGGNTEAFF. The DNA of the CDR3 is TGTGCCAGTAGTACAGGACAGGGAGGGAACACTGAAGCTTTCTTT.

J is TRBJ2-1 and V is TRBV18; D is perhaps TRBD2 (6 bases). CDR1 and CDR2 (germline): KGHSH, LQKENI. CDR3 size: 14 residues. V was trimmed by 6 bases and J by 7 bases, leaving 16 bases between them. CDR3 protein: CASSRGTGLNEQFF. Written as DNA, the CDR3 is TGTGCCAGCTCGCGCGGGACTGGTTTGAATGAGCAGTTCTTC.

The chain is built from TRBV27 and TRBJ1-1; maybe TRBD1 (5 bases). Germline CDR1 reads MNHEY; CDR2 reads SMNVEV (reference sequence). The CDR3 loop spans 14 amino acids. Trimming took 2 bases from V and 5 from J, leaving 12 bases between them. The CDR3 loop reads CASSLQGWSTEAFF. In DNA form, the CDR3 reads TGTGCCAGCAGTTTACAGGGCTGGAGTACTGAAGCTTTCTTT.

The V gene is TRBV9, the J gene TRBJ1-5; unclear D gene. Trimming removed 4 bases from V and 0 bases from J, with 14 bases in between. The CDR3 sequence is 16 residues long. Germline V gene data show CDR1 as SGDLS and CDR2 as YYNGEE. Written as DNA, the CDR3 is TGTGCCAGCAGCCCCCGGAGGGAATATAGCAATCAGCCCCAGCATTTT. Translating gives CASSPRREYSNQPQHF.

The V and J genes are TRBV19 and TRBJ1-5; the D gene is possibly TRBD1 (6 bases). Trimming pared 10 bases from V and 2 bases from J, leaving 15 bases between. The germline CDR1 and CDR2 sequences are LNHDA and SQIVND (reference sequence). The CDR3 is made up of 14 amino acids. This CDR3 reads CATSGVYGNQPQHF. The DNA of the CDR3 is TGTGCCACCTCAGGGGTGTACGGCAATCAGCCCCAGCATTTT.

The chain uses TRBV2 and TRBJ1-3; 12 bases align to TRBD1. The J segment lost 1 base and the V segment lost 7 bases, leaving 11 bases of the junction unmatched. The CDR3 is made up of 18 amino acids. Germline V gene sequence: CDR1 SNHLY, CDR2 FYNNEI. CDR3 nucleotide sequence: TGTGCCAGCATACCGTGGCCGGGACAGGGGGCTTCTGGAAACACCATATATTTT. This encodes CASIPWPGQGASGNTIYF.

Here the CDR3 reads CASSQQVGSTGELFF. CDR3 DNA sequence: TGCGCCAGCAGCCAACAGGTCGGGAGCACCGGGGAGCTGTTTTTT. The chain has TRBV4-3 and TRBJ2-2, with D maybe TRBD2 (6 bases). Germline CDR1 reads LGHNA; CDR2 reads YSLEER. V was shortened by 2 bases and J by 4 bases, with 11 bases between the two germline ends. This CDR3 comprises 15 residues.

V usage is TRBV4-3 and J usage is TRBJ2-1, with 7 bases matching TRBD1. The J segment lost 12 bases and the V segment lost 1 base, leaving 12 bases of the junction unmatched. This CDR3 spans 15 amino acids. The germline V gene has CDR1 LGHNA and CDR2 YSLEER. Here the CDR3 reads CASSQAGTVNLGQFF. The CDR3 DNA reads as TGCGCCAGCAGCCAAGCCGGGACAGTGAATCTCGGGCAGTTCTTC.

The sample holds a few counts of this clone. J is TRBJ2-6 and V is TRBV27, with 9 bases matching TRBD1. Germline V gene sequence: CDR1 MNHEY, CDR2 SMNVEV (reference sequence). V shed 5 bases and J 0 bases; nucleotides not matched to a gene: 5. The CDR3 is made up of 17 amino acids. The CDR3 sequence is CASSPWTGDSGANVLTF. The CDR3 DNA follows: TGTGCCAGCAGTCCGTGGACAGGGGACTCTGGGGCCAACGTCCTGACTTTC.

The chain couples TRBV16 to TRBJ2-4; 9 nucleotides align to TRBD1. CDR3 size: 16 residues. CDR1 and CDR2 (germline): KGHSY, FQNENV. With 2 bases clipped from V and 5 bases from J, the junction kept 7 bases outside the gene matches. The CDR3 DNA reads TGTGCCAGCAGCCAACTCCGGGACAGGGCGGAAAACATTCAGTACTTC. Protein product: CASSQLRDRAENIQYF.

This sequence joins TRBV5-1 and TRBJ2-7, with 12 bases fitting TRBD2. Germline assignment: CDR1 SGHRS and CDR2 YFSETQ. The junction had 5 bases not matched to a gene; V was cut back by 4 bases and J by 0 bases. The CDR3 has 16 residues. DNA of the CDR3: TGCGCCAGCAGCACCGGACTAGCGGGGACCTCCTACGAGCAGTACTTC. Its translation: CASSTGLAGTSYEQYF.

This chain joins TRBV4-2 and TRBJ2-1; D perhaps matches TRBD2 (5 bases). Trimming shortened V by 4 bases and J by 8 bases, and 9 bases separated the two germline ends. Germline V CDR1 and CDR2: LGHNA, YNFKEQ. The CDR3 sequence is 12 residues long. CDR3 nucleotide sequence: TGTGCCAGCAGCCGAGGGATATATGAGCAGTTCTTC. Its protein product is CASSRGIYEQFF.

The chain is built from TRBV19 and TRBJ1-1; D is unclear. Trimming cost V 7 bases and J 4 bases, with 16 bases left between them. The length of the CDR3 is 14 residues. Germline loops: CDR1 LNHDA, CDR2 SQIVND (reference sequence). The CDR3 nucleotides read TGTGCCAGTACCAACGGAGGATGGGGCACTGAAGCTTTCTTT. Translated: CASTNGGWGTEAFF.

CDR3 residues: CASSLATASGSFWQETQYF. CDR3 nucleotides: TGTGCCAGCAGCTTAGCGACCGCTAGCGGGAGTTTTTGGCAAGAGACCCAGTACTTC. The chain links TRBV7-9 to TRBJ2-5, with 10 positions matching TRBD2. Germline V lookup: CDR1 SEHNR, CDR2 FQNEAQ (reference sequence). The CDR3 extends over 19 amino acids. Trimming at V came to 0 bases and at J to 2 bases, leaving 12 bases not matched to a gene.

This sequence joins TRBV27 and TRBJ2-3, with TRBD2 as a possible D gene (6 bases). In germline, CDR1 is MNHEY, CDR2 SMNVEV (reference sequence). V was trimmed by 8 bases and J by 4 bases, leaving 16 bases between them. The CDR3 runs 14 residues. The CDR3 bases are TGTGCCAGCCTGTCTTTGGCGGGGCCAGATACGCAGTATTTT. This codes for CASLSLAGPDTQYF.

In DNA form, the CDR3 reads TGTGCCAGCAGCCCCGGGGCAGGGGGCGCGTACGAGCAGTACTTC. Protein product: CASSPGAGGAYEQYF. V and J are TRBV11-2 and TRBJ2-7, with 8 bases aligning to TRBD1. There are 15 residues in the CDR3. From germline, CDR1 is SGHAT and CDR2 FQNNGV. V was clipped by 5 bases and J by 4 bases; unmatched bases: 10.

The CDR3 loop is CASSKGGDNEQFF. In DNA form, the CDR3 reads TGTGCCAGTAGTAAGGGAGGGGACAATGAGCAGTTCTTC. The chain joins TRBV19 to TRBJ2-1, with TRBD2 matching over 7 bases. Germline V gives CDR1 LNHDA, CDR2 SQIVND (reference sequence). There are 13 residues in the CDR3. The junction had 2 bases not matched to a gene; V was cut back by 4 bases and J by 5 bases.